The 14 T cell receptor beta chains reported below all come from one sample, sequenced in a study of human T cells and chemical hapten exposure. TCRdb passed the RACE reads through MiXCR, listing each CDR3 protein once. This sample has roughly 100,000 distinct CDR3 sequences, with 34% found just once. Sample time point: patch test 3, about 24 weeks after DPC sensitization. Treatment denoted: therapeutic diphenylcyclopropenone sensitization with weekly scalp DPC. Source: whole blood, taken in connection with sensitization to the hapten diphenylcyclopropenone (DPC). These receptors originate from a middle-aged man with alopecia areata. Some clones in this sample may be carry-over from other donors' samples.

This clonotype was detected only a few times. The V call is TRBV11-1, the J call TRBJ1-2; D is possibly TRBD1 (6 bases). Germline values: CDR1 SGHAT, CDR2 FQDESV (reference sequence). V shed 7 bases and J shed 8 bases, with 17 bases lying between them. CDR3 size: 13 residues. The CDR3 sequence: CASTQGRGRGYTF. Written as DNA, the CDR3 is TGTGCCAGCACTCAGGGCAGGGGACGCGGCTACACCTTC.

V usage is TRBV27 and J usage is TRBJ2-3, with D perhaps assigned TRBD1 or TRBD2 (5 bases each). Per the germline V gene, CDR1 is MNHEY and CDR2 is SMNVEV (reference sequence). Trimming stripped 6 bases from V and 0 bases from J, with 13 bases between. The CDR3 extends over 15 amino acids. CDR3: CASRLPGPSTDTQYF. As DNA, the CDR3 is TGTGCCAGCAGGCTTCCGGGACCCAGCACAGATACGCAGTATTTT.

This clonotype came up once. The chain joins TRBV4-1 to TRBJ1-1; D is unclear. The ends were cut back, 0 bases at V and 6 bases at J, with 14 bases in the middle. This CDR3 has 15 residues. Germline values: CDR1 MGHRA, CDR2 YSYEKL. CDR3 residues: CASSQDRTIGPEAFF. In DNA, the CDR3 is TGCGCCAGCAGCCAAGATCGGACTATTGGACCTGAAGCTTTCTTT.

This clonotype has only a few counts. V usage is TRBV6-6 and J usage is TRBJ1-5, with 10 bases that match TRBD1. The CDR3 has 15 residues. With V trimmed by 4 bases and J by 6 bases, 6 bases remained unmatched. The V gene's germline CDR1 is MNHNY and CDR2 SVGAGI (reference sequence). The CDR3 protein is CASSSGTGVSQPQHF. The CDR3 DNA follows: TGTGCCAGCAGTTCCGGGACAGGGGTTAGTCAGCCCCAGCATTTT.

The chain has TRBV6-6 and TRBJ2-3; D may be TRBD2 (6 bases). The CDR3 loop spans 15 amino acids. Germline V CDR1 and CDR2: MNHNY, SVGAGI (reference sequence). Trimming took 2 bases from V and 5 from J, leaving 14 bases between them. Here the CDR3 DNA reads TGTGCCAGCAGTTACGGTACGGGAGAAGGAGATACGCAGTATTTT. This gives the protein CASSYGTGEGDTQYF.

The chain has TRBV5-1 and TRBJ2-5; D ambiguous. V dropped 0 bases and J dropped 2 bases, with 8 bases sitting between them. CDR1 and CDR2 (germline): SGHRS, YFSETQ. The CDR3 spans 14 residues. The CDR3 here is CASSLASIQETQYF. The CDR3 DNA is TGCGCCAGCAGCTTGGCCTCGATTCAAGAGACCCAGTACTTC.

This clonotype was picked up a small number of times. The rearrangement joins TRBV5-1 to TRBJ2-2, with 7 bases lining up with TRBD2. Trimming at V came to 0 bases and at J to 3 bases, leaving 2 bases not matched to a gene. There are 15 residues in the CDR3. Per germline, CDR1 SGHRS and CDR2 YFSETQ. The CDR3 region is CASSLEGLDTGELFF. DNA for the CDR3: TGCGCCAGCAGCTTGGAAGGACTAGACACCGGGGAGCTGTTTTTT. Together with reference TRBV5-1 and TRBJ2-2, the CDR3 gives the full variable domain: KAGVTQTPRYLIKTRGQQVTLSCSPISGHRSVSWYQQTPGQGLQFLFEYFSETQRNKGNFPGRFSGRQFSNSRSEMNVSTLELGDSALYLCASSLEGLDTGELFFGEGSRLTVL.

The chain has TRBV28 and TRBJ1-1, with D perhaps TRBD1 (6 bases). CDR1 and CDR2 from the germline V gene are MDHEN and SYDVKM. V lost 5 bases, J lost 5 bases, and 9 bases lay in between. CDR3 length: 12 amino acids. The CDR3 DNA sequence: TGTGCCAGCAGTCAGGGGTGGACTGAAGCTTTCTTT. Its translation: CASSQGWTEAFF.

The V and J genes are TRBV6-5 and TRBJ2-5, with D possibly matching TRBD2 (7 bases). CDR1 is MNHEY, CDR2 SVGAGI, per germline. Between the trimmed V and J ends, which lost 8 bases and 6 bases, there was a span of 22 bases. The CDR3 covers 15 residues. CDR3 residues: CASGLGGGSQKTQYF. The CDR3 bases are TGTGCCAGCGGGCTCGGGGGCGGGAGTCAGAAGACCCAGTACTTC.

J is TRBJ1-1 and V is TRBV10-3; tentative D call: TRBD1 (5 bases). This CDR3 has 15 residues. CDR1 and CDR2 from the germline V gene are ENHRY and SYGVKD. V lost 9 bases to trimming and J lost 0 bases, with 17 bases between them. In DNA form, the CDR3 reads TGTGCCATTAAGCCGGGACCACTGATGAACACTGAAGCTTTCTTT. Encoded protein: CAIKPGPLMNTEAFF.

This clonotype showed up just a few times. The chain employs TRBV20-1 and TRBJ1-1, with TRBD1 matching over 9 bases. Germline V CDR1 and CDR2: DFQATT, SNEGSKA (reference sequence). This CDR3 spans 14 amino acids. The junction had 10 bases not matched to a gene; V was cut back by 6 bases and J by 5 bases. The CDR3 region is CSALGQGSRTEAFF. Here the CDR3 DNA reads TGCAGTGCGCTTGGACAGGGGAGTCGTACTGAAGCTTTCTTT.

The J gene is TRBJ2-5, the V gene TRBV6-5, with unresolved D. The CDR3 runs 11 residues. Germline CDR1 is MNHEY and CDR2 is SVGAGI. The ends were cut back, 2 bases at V and 5 bases at J, with 3 bases in the middle. CDR3 sequence (DNA): TGTGCCAGCAGTTACAGCGAGACCCAGTACTTC. Translating gives CASSYSETQYF.

The chain combines TRBV6-2 or TRBV6-3 with TRBJ2-2, with unresolved D. V lost 2 bases, J lost 0 bases, and 10 bases lay in between. The CDR3 is 16 residues long. Germline V CDR1 and CDR2: MNHEY, SVGEGT. In DNA form, the CDR3 reads TGTGCCAGCAGTTACCCCCGTGTCGCGAACACCGGGGAGCTGTTTTTT. Its translation is CASSYPRVANTGELFF.

This clonotype appeared a few times. The chain carries TRBV29-1 and TRBJ2-7; D tentatively reads TRBD1 or TRBD2 (5 bases each). The CDR3 totals 15 residues. Germline CDR1 is SQVTM and CDR2 is ANQGSEA. V dropped 1 base and J dropped 1 base, with 14 bases sitting between them. CDR3 region: CSVEGGRYRSYEQYV. In DNA, the CDR3 is TGCAGCGTTGAAGGAGGGCGATACAGGTCCTACGAGCAGTACGTC.